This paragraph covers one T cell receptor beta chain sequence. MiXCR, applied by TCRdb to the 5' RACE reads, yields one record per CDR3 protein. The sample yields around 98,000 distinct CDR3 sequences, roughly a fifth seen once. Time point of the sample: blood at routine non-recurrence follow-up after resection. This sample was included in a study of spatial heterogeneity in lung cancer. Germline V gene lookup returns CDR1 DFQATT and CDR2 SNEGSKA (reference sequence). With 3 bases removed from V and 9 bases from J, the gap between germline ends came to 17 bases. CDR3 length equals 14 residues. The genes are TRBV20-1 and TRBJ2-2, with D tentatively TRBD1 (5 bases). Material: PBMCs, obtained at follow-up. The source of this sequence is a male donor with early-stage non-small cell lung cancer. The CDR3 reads CSASPRGAVRELFF. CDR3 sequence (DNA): TGCAGTGCTAGTCCTAGGGGCGCGGTAAGGGAGCTGTTTTTT.